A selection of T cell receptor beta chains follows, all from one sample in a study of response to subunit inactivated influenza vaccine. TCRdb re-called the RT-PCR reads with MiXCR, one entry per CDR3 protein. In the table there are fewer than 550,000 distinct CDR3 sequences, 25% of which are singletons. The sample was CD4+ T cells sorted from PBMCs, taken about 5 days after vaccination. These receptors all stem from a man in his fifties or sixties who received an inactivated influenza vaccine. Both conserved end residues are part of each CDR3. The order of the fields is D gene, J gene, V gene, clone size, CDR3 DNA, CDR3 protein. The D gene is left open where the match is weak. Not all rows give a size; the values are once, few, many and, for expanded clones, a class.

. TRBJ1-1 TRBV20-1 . TGCAGTACCTATAGGACAGCGAACACTGAAGCTTTCTTT CSTYRTANTEAFF
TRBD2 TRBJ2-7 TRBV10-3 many TGTGCCATCAGCGAACCTAGCGGGAGGGCCCCCTCATACGAGCAGTACTTC CAISEPSGRAPSYEQYF
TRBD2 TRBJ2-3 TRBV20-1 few TGCAGTGCTAGGGGACTAGCTGTGACAGATACGCAGTATTTT CSARGLAVTDTQYF
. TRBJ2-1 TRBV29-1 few TGCAGCGTTGGTGGAGGGCGGGGGCGGTCCTACAATGAGCAGTTCTTC CSVGGGRGRSYNEQFF
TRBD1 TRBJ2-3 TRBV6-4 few TGTGCCAGCAGTACCGGGACAGGATACACAGATACGCAGTATTTT CASSTGTGYTDTQYF
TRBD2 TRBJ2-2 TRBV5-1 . TGCGCCAGCGCCGGGACTAGTGGCACCGGGGAGCTGTTTTTT CASAGTSGTGELFF
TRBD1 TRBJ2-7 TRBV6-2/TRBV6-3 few TGTGCCAGCACCGAAGGGAACAGGGGGAACTCCTACGAGCAGTACTTC CASTEGNRGNSYEQYF
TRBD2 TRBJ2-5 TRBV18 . TGTGCCAGCCGCCCGACTAGCGGGGAAGAGACCCAGTACTTC CASRPTSGEETQYF
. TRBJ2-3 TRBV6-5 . TGTGCCAGCAGTTATAAGCGGAGCACAGATAAGCAGTATTTT CASSYKRSTDKQYF
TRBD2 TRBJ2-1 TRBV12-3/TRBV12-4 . TGTGCCAGCAGTTTAGGACCGGGACTAGCTCTCCCTGAGCAGTTCTTC CASSLGPGLALPEQFF
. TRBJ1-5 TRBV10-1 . TGCGCCAGCAGTGGACAGCTCAATCAGCCCCAGCATTTT CASSGQLNQPQHF
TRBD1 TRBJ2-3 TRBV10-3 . TGTGCCATCAGTGAGCGTTCGGGACAGGGGTTCACAGATACGCAGTATTTT CAISERSGQGFTDTQYF
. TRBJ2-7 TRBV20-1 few TGCAGTGGAGGGGGTCCCTACGAGCAGTACTTC CSGGGPYEQYF
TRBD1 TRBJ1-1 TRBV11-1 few TGTGCCAGCAGCTTGGACAGGGGCGTCAAGAACACTGAAGCTTTCTTT CASSLDRGVKNTEAFF
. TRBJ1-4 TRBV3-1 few TGTGCCAGCAGCCCCAGCCGGGACGTCCCAAAACTGTTTTTT CASSPSRDVPKLFF
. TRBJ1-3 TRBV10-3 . TGTGCCATCAGTGTCGATGGCAACACCATATATTTT CAISVDGNTIYF
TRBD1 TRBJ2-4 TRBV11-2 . TGTGCCAGCAGCCCTCCACCCCTGGCTCGGGACAGGACCATCGCCACCAGGCTGTACTTC CASSPPPLARDRTIATRLYF
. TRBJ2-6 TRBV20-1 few TGCAGTGCTAGAGTCGGTCCCCATCCGACAGGACCTTACTCTGGGGCCAACGTCCTGACTTTC CSARVGPHPTGPYSGANVLTF
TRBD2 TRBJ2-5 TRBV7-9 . TGTGCCAGCAGCCAGACCCGAACGGGGGGGGAAGAGACCCAGTACTTC CASSQTRTGGEETQYF
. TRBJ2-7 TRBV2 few TGTGCCAGCAGCCCTGGAGTTCGTTCAGGGCTCTACGAGCAGTACTTC CASSPGVRSGLYEQYF
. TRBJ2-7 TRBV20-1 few TGCAGTGCAACCCGCCTAGCCGCCTTACAATACGAGCAGTACTTC CSATRLAALQYEQYF
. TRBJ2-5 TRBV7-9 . TGTGCCAGCAGCTTAGGGGGGAAATACCGGGGAGAGACCCAGTACTTC CASSLGGKYRGETQYF
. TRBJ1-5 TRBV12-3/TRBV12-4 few TGTGCCAGCAGTTTAGGTGGGGTAGCCGTTGGCAATCAGCCCCAGCATTTT CASSLGGVAVGNQPQHF
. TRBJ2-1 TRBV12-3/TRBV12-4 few TGTGCCAGCAGTTTCGGGCGGGGTCGTTCCTACAATGAGCAGTTCTTC CASSFGRGRSYNEQFF
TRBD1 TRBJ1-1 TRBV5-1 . TGCGCCAGCAGCTTGGAGTACAGGGGCCTCACTGAAGCTTTCTTT CASSLEYRGLTEAFF
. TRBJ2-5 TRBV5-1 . TGCGCCAGCAGCCACCGGGTCCATCAAGAGACCCAGTACTTC CASSHRVHQETQYF
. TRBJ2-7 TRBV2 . TGTGCCAGCAGTGAAAGTCTAAACCCTTCCTACGAGCAGTACTTC CASSESLNPSYEQYF